This TCR beta chain was retrieved from a study of a mutant IDH1 vaccine in newly diagnosed glioma. Turning to the study itself: Most patients had received both radiotherapy and temozolomide, the prior options being radiotherapy, temozolomide, or both.

As to this clone: The antigen remains undetermined. Germline and junction disagree at one end, which may indicate a read error. The sample has other DNA sequences that encode this CDR3 too.

Germline CDR1 and CDR2: SQVTM and ANQGSEA. This CDR3 region has 13 residues. Using immunoSEQ multiplex PCR, the repertoire was profiled, and TCRdb retains in-frame clones only, with some absent. The table has some 33,000 clones, roughly 80% seen once. As to time point: week 35, safety follow-up. Vaccinated patients received 300 ug of mutant IDH1 20-mer peptide per dose, with topical imiquimod. Study-wide results and caveats: Changes to the top peripheral T cell clonotypes appeared unrelated to pseudoprogression.

The clonotype comes from a man aged 25-45 years with glioma. Sequenced here: PBMCs, sampled from a glioma patient whose treatment included an IDH1 peptide vaccine. The chain links TRBV29-1 to TRBJ1-2, with unresolved D. In nucleotides, the CDR3 is TGCAGCGTTGAGCGCCATACTAACTACGGCTACACCTTC. It yields the protein CSVERHTNYGYTF. The full variable domain, in which reference TRBV29-1 and TRBJ1-2 provide the parts outside the CDR3, is SAVISQKPSRDICQRGTSLTIQCQVDSQVTMMFWYRQQPGQSLTLIATANQGSEATYESGFVIDKFPISRPNLTFSTLTVSNMSPEDSSIYLCSVERHTNYGYTFGSGTRLTVV.